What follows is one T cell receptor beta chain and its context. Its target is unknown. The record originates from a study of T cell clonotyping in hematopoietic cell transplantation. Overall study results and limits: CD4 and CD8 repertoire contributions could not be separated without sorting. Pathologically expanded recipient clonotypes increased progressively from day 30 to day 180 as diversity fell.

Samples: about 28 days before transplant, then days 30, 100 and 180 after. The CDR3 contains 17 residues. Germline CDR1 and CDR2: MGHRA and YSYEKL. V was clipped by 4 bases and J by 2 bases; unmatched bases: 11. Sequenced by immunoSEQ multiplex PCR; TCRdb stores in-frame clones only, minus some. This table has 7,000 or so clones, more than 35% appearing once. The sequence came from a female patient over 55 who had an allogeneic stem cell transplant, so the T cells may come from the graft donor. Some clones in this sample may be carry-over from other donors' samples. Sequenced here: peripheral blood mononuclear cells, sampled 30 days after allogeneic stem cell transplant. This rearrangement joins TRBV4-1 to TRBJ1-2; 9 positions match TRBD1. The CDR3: CASSLGIRDRVNYGYTF. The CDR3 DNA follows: TGCGCCAGCAGCCTAGGTATACGGGACAGGGTCAACTATGGCTACACCTTC.